These T cell receptor beta chains were read from a single sample in a study of T cells after yellow fever vaccination. Via MiXCR, TCRdb re-called the 5' RACE reads, giving one row per CDR3 protein. The sample lists roughly 45,000 distinct CDR3 sequences; 5% to 8% were seen once. This specimen was PBMCs, either bulk or a sorted T-cell subset (CD4+, CD8+, memory, or dextramer-sorted; not recorded which), taken 45 days after the yellow fever booster vaccination. These receptors were obtained from a man aged 30 to 45 who received the YFV17D yellow fever vaccine. Both conserved end residues are part of each CDR3. The order of the fields is V gene, clone size, D gene, J gene, CDR3 DNA, CDR3 protein. D genes are given only for firm matches. Some rows have no size entry. The others give once, few or many, or a class for an expanded clone.

v_gene: TRBV14
abundance: many
d_gene: TRBD2
j_gene: TRBJ2-6
CDR3nt: TGTGCCAGCAGCCAAGTGGAACTAGCGGGTTACGGGGCCAACGTCCTGACTTTC
CDR3aa: CASSQVELAGYGANVLTF

v_gene: TRBV3-1
abundance: many
d_gene: .
j_gene: TRBJ2-1
CDR3nt: TGTGCCAGCAGCCCACGTGGGGCAGGTCGGAGCAATGAGCAGTTCTTC
CDR3aa: CASSPRGAGRSNEQFF

v_gene: TRBV29-1
abundance: many
d_gene: .
j_gene: TRBJ2-2
CDR3nt: TGCAGCGTATGGACTGCTAACACCGGGGAGCTGTTTTTT
CDR3aa: CSVWTANTGELFF

v_gene: TRBV13
abundance: few
d_gene: TRBD1
j_gene: TRBJ2-7
CDR3nt: TGTGCCAGCAGCTCCGGGGGGGACAGGGGAAACTACGAGCAGTACTTC
CDR3aa: CASSSGGDRGNYEQYF

v_gene: TRBV11-2
abundance: many
d_gene: TRBD2
j_gene: TRBJ2-1
CDR3nt: TGTGCCAGCAGCTCCCCCCGGGGGGGAGAGAATGAGCAGTTCTTC
CDR3aa: CASSSPRGGENEQFF

v_gene: TRBV20-1
abundance: many
d_gene: TRBD2
j_gene: TRBJ2-2
CDR3nt: TGCAGCGGGGGGGGAGCCCTCACCGGGGAGCTGTTTTTT
CDR3aa: CSGGGALTGELFF

v_gene: TRBV20-1
abundance: many
d_gene: .
j_gene: TRBJ1-1
CDR3nt: TGCAGTGCCCTTAGGAACCTCAATACTGAAGCTTTCTTT
CDR3aa: CSALRNLNTEAFF

v_gene: TRBV18
abundance: many
d_gene: .
j_gene: TRBJ2-1
CDR3nt: TGTGCCAGCTCGTCCGGTGTCCGGGGATCCTACAATGAGCAGTTCTTC
CDR3aa: CASSSGVRGSYNEQFF

v_gene: TRBV5-5
abundance: many
d_gene: .
j_gene: TRBJ2-7
CDR3nt: TGTGCCAGCAGCTTGTTATCCCACGAGCAGTACTTC
CDR3aa: CASSLLSHEQYF

v_gene: TRBV5-1
abundance: many
d_gene: .
j_gene: TRBJ2-3
CDR3nt: TGCGCCAGCAGCTTGGACGTCGGGATCACGCAGTATTTT
CDR3aa: CASSLDVGITQYF

v_gene: TRBV28
abundance: many
d_gene: TRBD2
j_gene: TRBJ2-3
CDR3nt: TGTGCCAGCAGTTTGGAGTGGACTAGCGGGAGAACAGATACGCAGTATTTT
CDR3aa: CASSLEWTSGRTDTQYF

v_gene: TRBV7-2
abundance: .
d_gene: TRBD2
j_gene: TRBJ2-1
CDR3nt: TGTGCCAGCAGCGGCGGGACTAGCGGCTACAATGAGCAGTTCTTC
CDR3aa: CASSGGTSGYNEQFF

v_gene: TRBV12-3/TRBV12-4
abundance: few
d_gene: TRBD1
j_gene: TRBJ1-2
CDR3nt: TGTGCCAGCAGACAGACAGGGGACTATGGCTACACCTTC
CDR3aa: CASRQTGDYGYTF

v_gene: TRBV4-3
abundance: few
d_gene: .
j_gene: TRBJ2-6
CDR3nt: TGCGCCAGCAGCCAAGATGGGACAACTGGGGCCAACGTCCTGACTTTC
CDR3aa: CASSQDGTTGANVLTF

v_gene: TRBV24-1
abundance: many
d_gene: .
j_gene: TRBJ2-1
CDR3nt: TGTGCCACCAATCCCAATGAGCAGTTCTTC
CDR3aa: CATNPNEQFF

v_gene: TRBV3-1
abundance: .
d_gene: .
j_gene: TRBJ2-2
CDR3nt: TGTGCCAGCAGCCAAGATCTCGCTTGGACACAGGAGCTGTTTTTT
CDR3aa: CASSQDLAWTQELFF

v_gene: TRBV20-1
abundance: many
d_gene: .
j_gene: TRBJ1-3
CDR3nt: TGCAGTGCTCCGGGAGGCTCTGGAAACACCATATATTTT
CDR3aa: CSAPGGSGNTIYF

v_gene: TRBV7-3
abundance: .
d_gene: TRBD2
j_gene: TRBJ2-1
CDR3nt: TGTGCCAGCAGCCCGAGACTAGCGGGAGGGCCGAAAATCTACAATGAGCAGTTCTTC
CDR3aa: CASSPRLAGGPKIYNEQFF

v_gene: TRBV25-1
abundance: few
d_gene: TRBD1
j_gene: TRBJ2-5
CDR3nt: TGTGCCAGCAGTGCGGGACAGACGTACCAAGAGACCCAGTACTTC
CDR3aa: CASSAGQTYQETQYF

v_gene: TRBV20-1
abundance: few
d_gene: .
j_gene: TRBJ1-5
CDR3nt: TGCAGTGCTAGGGGAGCTAGCAATCAGCCCCAGCATTTT
CDR3aa: CSARGASNQPQHF

v_gene: TRBV5-1
abundance: few
d_gene: TRBD1
j_gene: TRBJ2-5
CDR3nt: TGCGCCAGCAGCTGGCGAGGGGGCCTTCAAGAGACCCAGTACTTC
CDR3aa: CASSWRGGLQETQYF

v_gene: TRBV4-3
abundance: medium-sized
d_gene: .
j_gene: TRBJ2-6
CDR3nt: TGCGCCAGCAGCGGTTCAGCAGGGTCCGGGGCCAACGTCCTGACTTTC
CDR3aa: CASSGSAGSGANVLTF

v_gene: TRBV6-6
abundance: many
d_gene: TRBD1
j_gene: TRBJ2-7
CDR3nt: TGTGCCAGCAGGGAAGGACAGGGGATAAAGCAGTACTTC
CDR3aa: CASREGQGIKQYF

v_gene: TRBV20-1
abundance: few
d_gene: .
j_gene: TRBJ1-2
CDR3nt: TGCAGTGCGCCAGGGTTCGTTAGCTATGGCTACACCTTC
CDR3aa: CSAPGFVSYGYTF

v_gene: TRBV19
abundance: .
d_gene: TRBD2
j_gene: TRBJ2-2
CDR3nt: TGTGCCAGTAGTCCAATAGCGGGAGGTAACACCGGGGAGCTGTTTTTT
CDR3aa: CASSPIAGGNTGELFF

v_gene: TRBV10-3
abundance: many
d_gene: .
j_gene: TRBJ2-3
CDR3nt: TGTGCCATCACCCAAGGGAGCACAGATACGCAGTATTTT
CDR3aa: CAITQGSTDTQYF

v_gene: TRBV2
abundance: many
d_gene: .
j_gene: TRBJ2-1
CDR3nt: TGTGCCAGCAGAGAGGACCGAACGGAGTCCTTCTTC
CDR3aa: CASREDRTESFF

v_gene: TRBV27
abundance: many
d_gene: .
j_gene: TRBJ2-6
CDR3nt: TGTGCCAGCAGGACACAGGGCTCTGGGGCCAACGTCCTGACTTTC
CDR3aa: CASRTQGSGANVLTF